The present entry profiles one T cell receptor beta chain with its context. Here immunoSEQ multiplex PCR was the method, and the copy in TCRdb shows in-frame clones only, minus some. The sample holds 75,000 to 95,000 clones; 85% are singletons and the top ten take over 3.5%. This entry is derived from a study of T cell responses to AZD1222 COVID-19 vaccine. This TCR was recovered from an adult who received the AZD1222 COVID-19 vaccine. Material: peripheral blood, obtained 28 days after the second AZD1222 dose.

The chain's CDR3 is CASSPPWRGEQYF. DNA for the CDR3: TGTGCCAGCAGTCCTCCCTGGAGGGGCGAGCAGTACTTC. This chain uses TRBV28 with TRBJ2-7; D is possibly TRBD2 (6 bases). Trimming stripped 5 bases from V and 6 bases from J, with 14 bases between. The CDR3 runs to 13 residues. Germline values: CDR1 MDHEN, CDR2 SYDVKM.